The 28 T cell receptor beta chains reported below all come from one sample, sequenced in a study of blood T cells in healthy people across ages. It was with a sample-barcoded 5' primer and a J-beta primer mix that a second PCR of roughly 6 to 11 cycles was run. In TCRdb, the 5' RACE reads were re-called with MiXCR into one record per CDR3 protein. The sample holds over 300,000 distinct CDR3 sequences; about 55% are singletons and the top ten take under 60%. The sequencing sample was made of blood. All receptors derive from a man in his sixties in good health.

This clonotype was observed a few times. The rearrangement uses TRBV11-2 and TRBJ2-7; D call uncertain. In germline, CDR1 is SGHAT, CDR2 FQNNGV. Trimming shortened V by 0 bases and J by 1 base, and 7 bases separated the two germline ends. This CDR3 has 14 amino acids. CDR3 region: CASSLDATSYEQYF. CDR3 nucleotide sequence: TGTGCCAGCAGCTTAGATGCTACATCCTACGAGCAGTACTTC.

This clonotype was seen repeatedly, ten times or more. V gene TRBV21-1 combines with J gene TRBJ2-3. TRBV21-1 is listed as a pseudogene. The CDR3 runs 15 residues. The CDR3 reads CASSKGVTTPDTQYF. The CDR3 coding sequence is TGTGCCAGCAGCAAGGGGGTGACTACCCCAGATACGCAGTATTTT.

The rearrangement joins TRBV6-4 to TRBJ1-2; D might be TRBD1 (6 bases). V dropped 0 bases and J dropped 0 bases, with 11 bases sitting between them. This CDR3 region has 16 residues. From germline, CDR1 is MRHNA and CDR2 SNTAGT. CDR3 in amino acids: CASSDSMGGSNYGYTF. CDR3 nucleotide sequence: TGTGCCAGCAGTGACTCAATGGGGGGCTCTAACTATGGCTACACCTTC.

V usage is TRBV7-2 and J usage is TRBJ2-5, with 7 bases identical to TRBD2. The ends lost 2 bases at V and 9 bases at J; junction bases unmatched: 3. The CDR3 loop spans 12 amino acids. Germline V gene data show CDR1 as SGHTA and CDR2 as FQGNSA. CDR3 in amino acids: CASSLYGGSQYF. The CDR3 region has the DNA TGTGCCAGCAGCTTATACGGGGGGTCCCAGTACTTC.

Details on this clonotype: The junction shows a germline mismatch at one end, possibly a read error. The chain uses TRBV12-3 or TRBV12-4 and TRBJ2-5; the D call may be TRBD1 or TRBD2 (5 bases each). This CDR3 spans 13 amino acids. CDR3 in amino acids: CAGTGTGRETRYF. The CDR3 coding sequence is TGTGCCGGCACCGGGACGGGTCGAGAGACCCGGTACTTC.

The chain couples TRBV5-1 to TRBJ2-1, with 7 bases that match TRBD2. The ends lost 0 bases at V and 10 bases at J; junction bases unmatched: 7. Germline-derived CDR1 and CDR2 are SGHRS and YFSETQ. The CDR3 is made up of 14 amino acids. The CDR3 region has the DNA TGCGCCAGCAGCTTGGGCGGGAGCCAAGGCGAGCAGTTCTTC. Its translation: CASSLGGSQGEQFF.

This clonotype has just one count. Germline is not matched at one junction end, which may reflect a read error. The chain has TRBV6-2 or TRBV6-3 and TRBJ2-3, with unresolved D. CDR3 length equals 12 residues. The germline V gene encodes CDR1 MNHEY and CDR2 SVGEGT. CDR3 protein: CASRRGKDTQYF. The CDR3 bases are TGCGCCAGCAGGCGTGGGAAAGATACGCAGTATTTT.

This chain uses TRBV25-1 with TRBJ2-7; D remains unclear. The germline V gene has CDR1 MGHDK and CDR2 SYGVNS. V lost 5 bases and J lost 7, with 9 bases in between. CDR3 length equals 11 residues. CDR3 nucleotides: TGTGCCAGCAGTAATAGGATTGAGCAGTACTTC. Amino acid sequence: CASSNRIEQYF.

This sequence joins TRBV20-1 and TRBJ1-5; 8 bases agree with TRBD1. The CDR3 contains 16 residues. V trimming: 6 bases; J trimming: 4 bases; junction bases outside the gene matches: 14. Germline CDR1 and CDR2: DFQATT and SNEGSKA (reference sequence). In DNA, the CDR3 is TGCAGTGCGACTAAGGAGGCAGGGGGCTTTAATCAGCCCCAGCATTTT. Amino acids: CSATKEAGGFNQPQHF.

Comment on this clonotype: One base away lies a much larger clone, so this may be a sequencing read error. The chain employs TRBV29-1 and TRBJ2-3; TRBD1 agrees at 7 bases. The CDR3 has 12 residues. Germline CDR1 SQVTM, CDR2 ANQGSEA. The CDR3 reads CSYRGSTDTRYF. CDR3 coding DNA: TGCAGTTACAGGGGTAGCACAGATACGCGGTATTTT.

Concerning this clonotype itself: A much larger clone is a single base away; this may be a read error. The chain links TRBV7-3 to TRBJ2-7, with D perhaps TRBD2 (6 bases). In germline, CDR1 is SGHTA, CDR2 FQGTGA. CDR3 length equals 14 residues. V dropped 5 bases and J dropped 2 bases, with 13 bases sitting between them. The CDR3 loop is CASSLSGSPYEQYF. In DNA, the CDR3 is TGTGCCAGCAGCCTTAGCGGAAGCCCCTACGAGCAGTACTTC.

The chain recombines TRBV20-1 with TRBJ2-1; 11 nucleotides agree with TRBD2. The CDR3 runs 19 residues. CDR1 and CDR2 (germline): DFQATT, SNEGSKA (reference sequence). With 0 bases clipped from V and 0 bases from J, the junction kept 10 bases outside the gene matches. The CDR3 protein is CSARESLAGGLSSYNEQFF. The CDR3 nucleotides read TGCAGTGCTAGAGAGTCCCTAGCGGGAGGTCTCAGCTCCTACAATGAGCAGTTCTTC.

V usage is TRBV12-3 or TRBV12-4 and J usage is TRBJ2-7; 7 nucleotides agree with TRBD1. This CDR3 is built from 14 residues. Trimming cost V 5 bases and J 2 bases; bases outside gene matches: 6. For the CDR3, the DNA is TGTGCCAGCAGTGGACAGGCGAATACCTACGAGCAGTACTTC. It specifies CASSGQANTYEQYF.

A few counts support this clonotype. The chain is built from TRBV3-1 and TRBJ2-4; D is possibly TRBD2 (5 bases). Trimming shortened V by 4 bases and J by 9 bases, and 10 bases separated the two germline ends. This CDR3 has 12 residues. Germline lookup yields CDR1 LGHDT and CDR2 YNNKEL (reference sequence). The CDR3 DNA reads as TGTGCCAGCAGCCCCCCCGGAGGCATTCAGTACTTC. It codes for CASSPPGGIQYF. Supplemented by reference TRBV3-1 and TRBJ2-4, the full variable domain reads DTAVSQTPKYLVTQMGNDKSIKCEQNLGHDTMYWYKQDSKKFLKIMFSYNNKELIINETVPNRFSPKSPDKAHLNLHINSLELGDSAVYFCASSPPGGIQYFGAGTRLSVL.

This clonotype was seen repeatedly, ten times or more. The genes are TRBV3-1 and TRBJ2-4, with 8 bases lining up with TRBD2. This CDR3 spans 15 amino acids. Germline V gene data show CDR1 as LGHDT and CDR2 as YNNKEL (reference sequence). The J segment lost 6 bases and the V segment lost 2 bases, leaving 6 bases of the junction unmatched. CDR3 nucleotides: TGTGCCAGCAGCCAACGTCTAGCGGGCGCAAACATTCAGTACTTC. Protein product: CASSQRLAGANIQYF.

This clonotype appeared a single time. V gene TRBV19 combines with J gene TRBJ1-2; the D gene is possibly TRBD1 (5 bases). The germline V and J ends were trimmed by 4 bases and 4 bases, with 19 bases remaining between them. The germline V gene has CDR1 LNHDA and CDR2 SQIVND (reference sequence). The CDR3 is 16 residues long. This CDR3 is CASSTPGGRNIYGYTF. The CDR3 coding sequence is TGTGCCAGTAGTACCCCTGGGGGACGGAATATCTATGGCTACACCTTC.

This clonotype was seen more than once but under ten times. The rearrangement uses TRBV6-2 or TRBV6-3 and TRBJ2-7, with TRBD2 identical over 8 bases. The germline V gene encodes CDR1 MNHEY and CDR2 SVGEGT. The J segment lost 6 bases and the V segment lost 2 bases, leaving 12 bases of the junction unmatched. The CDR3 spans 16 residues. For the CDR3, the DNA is TGTGCCAGCAGTTACACGGGTGGAGCGGGAGTAGCCGAGCAGTACTTC. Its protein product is CASSYTGGAGVAEQYF.

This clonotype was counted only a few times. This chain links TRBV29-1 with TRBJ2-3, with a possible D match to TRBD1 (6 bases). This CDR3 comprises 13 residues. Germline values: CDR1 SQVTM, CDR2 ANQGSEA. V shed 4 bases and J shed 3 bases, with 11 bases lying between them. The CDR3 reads CSVAPQGTDTQYF. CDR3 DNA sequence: TGCAGCGTTGCCCCCCAGGGGACAGATACGCAGTATTTT.

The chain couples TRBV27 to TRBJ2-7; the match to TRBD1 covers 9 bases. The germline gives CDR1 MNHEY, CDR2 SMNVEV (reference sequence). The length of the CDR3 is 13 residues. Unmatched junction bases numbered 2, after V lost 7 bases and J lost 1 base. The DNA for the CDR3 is TGTGCCAGCAAGGGACAGGGATCCTACGAGCAGTACTTC. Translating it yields CASKGQGSYEQYF.

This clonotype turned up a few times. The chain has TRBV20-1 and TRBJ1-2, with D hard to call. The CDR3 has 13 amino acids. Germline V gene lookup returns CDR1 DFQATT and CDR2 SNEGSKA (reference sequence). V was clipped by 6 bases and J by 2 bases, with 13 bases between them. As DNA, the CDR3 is TGCAGTGCAGCTAGTGGAGGAAACTATGGCTACACCTTC. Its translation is CSAASGGNYGYTF.

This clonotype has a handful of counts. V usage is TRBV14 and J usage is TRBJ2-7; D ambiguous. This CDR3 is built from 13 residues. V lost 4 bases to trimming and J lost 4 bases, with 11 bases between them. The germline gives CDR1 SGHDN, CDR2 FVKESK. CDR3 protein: CASSLYGPYEQYF. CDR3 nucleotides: TGTGCCAGCAGCCTGTACGGGCCATACGAGCAGTACTTC.

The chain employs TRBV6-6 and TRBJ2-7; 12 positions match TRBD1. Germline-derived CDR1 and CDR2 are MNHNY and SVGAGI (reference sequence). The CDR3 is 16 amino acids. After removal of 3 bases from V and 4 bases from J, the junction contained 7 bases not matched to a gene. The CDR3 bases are TGTGCCAGCAGTTATTCGGGACAGGGGGCTTGGTACGAGCAGTACTTC. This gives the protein CASSYSGQGAWYEQYF.

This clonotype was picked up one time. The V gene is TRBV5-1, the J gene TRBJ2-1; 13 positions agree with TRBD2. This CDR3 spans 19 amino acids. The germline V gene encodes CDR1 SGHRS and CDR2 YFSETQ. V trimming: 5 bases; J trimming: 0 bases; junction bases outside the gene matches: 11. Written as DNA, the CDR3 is TGCGCCAGCAGAGTACTAGCGGGGGGGGTTTCAAGCTCCTACAATGAGCAGTTCTTC. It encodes CASRVLAGGVSSSYNEQFF.

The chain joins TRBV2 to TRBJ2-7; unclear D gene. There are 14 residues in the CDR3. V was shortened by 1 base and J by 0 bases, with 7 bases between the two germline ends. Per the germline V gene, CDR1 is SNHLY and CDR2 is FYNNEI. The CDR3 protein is CASSEGTDSYEQYF. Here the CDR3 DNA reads TGTGCCAGCAGTGAAGGGACGGACTCCTACGAGCAGTACTTC.

The CDR3 nucleotides read TGCAGTGCTAGAGATATGGGGACGGCTATTTTTGAGCAGTTCTTC. Its protein product is CSARDMGTAIFEQFF. The chain combines TRBV20-1 with TRBJ2-1; D possibly matches TRBD1 or TRBD2 (5 bases each). The CDR3 length is 15 residues. V lost 0 bases and J 9 bases, leaving 18 bases between the germline ends. CDR1 DFQATT and CDR2 SNEGSKA come from the germline V gene (reference sequence).

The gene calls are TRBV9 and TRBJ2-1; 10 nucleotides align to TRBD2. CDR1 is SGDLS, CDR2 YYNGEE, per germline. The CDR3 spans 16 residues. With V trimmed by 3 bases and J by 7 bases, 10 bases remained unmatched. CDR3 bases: TGTGCCAGCAGCGGGGGGGCGGGACTAGCGCCGAATGAGCAGTTCTTC. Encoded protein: CASSGGAGLAPNEQFF. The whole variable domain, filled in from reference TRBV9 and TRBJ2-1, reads DSGVTQTPKHLITATGQRVTLRCSPRSGDLSVYWYQQSLDQGLQFLIQYYNGEERAKGNILERFSAQQFPDLHSELNLSSLELGDSALYFCASSGGAGLAPNEQFFGPGTRLTVL.

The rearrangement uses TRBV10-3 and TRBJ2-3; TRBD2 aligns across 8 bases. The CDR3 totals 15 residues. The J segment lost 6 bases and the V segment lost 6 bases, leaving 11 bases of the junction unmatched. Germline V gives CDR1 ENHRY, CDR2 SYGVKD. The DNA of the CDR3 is TGTGCCATCAGCAGGCTAGCGGGCGCGGGGGATACGCAGTATTTT. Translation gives CAISRLAGAGDTQYF.

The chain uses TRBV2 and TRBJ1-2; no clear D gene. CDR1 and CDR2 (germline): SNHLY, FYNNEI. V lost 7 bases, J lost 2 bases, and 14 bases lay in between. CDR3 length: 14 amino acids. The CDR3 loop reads CASTREKGNYGYTF. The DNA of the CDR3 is TGTGCCAGCACTAGAGAAAAGGGCAACTATGGCTACACCTTC.